Listed below are T cell receptor beta chains from one sample, sequenced in a study of shared clonotypes between healthy human individuals. Libraries were prepared by immunoSEQ multiplex PCR; TCRdb keeps only in-frame clonotypes and omits some of them. The repertoire includes approximately 1.5 million clones, nearly 99% of them detected once, and approximately 0.44% sits in the top ten. The sample comprised naive CD4+ T cells sorted from blood. The receptors were sampled from a young man in good health. Each CDR3 is given with its conserved first and last residue. The order of the fields is V gene, J gene, clone size, CDR3 protein. Size is stated for part of the rows, as once, few or many counts, or as a class when the clone is expanded.

>TRBV7-8|TRBJ2-7|NA
CASSLAESSYEQYF
>TRBV10-3|TRBJ2-3|NA
CATPQRNSTDTQYF
>TRBV6-5|TRBJ1-1|NA
CAIGTADTEAFF
>TRBV5-5|TRBJ1-5|NA
CASSLAQTSLNQPQHF
>TRBV5-1|TRBJ2-7|NA
CASSLEVRSYEQYF
>TRBV10-3|TRBJ2-7|NA
CAISELGRAREQYF
>TRBV6-5|TRBJ2-7|NA
CASRRTADEAYEQYF
>TRBV18|TRBJ2-7|NA
CASSPDSYEQYF
>TRBV7-8|TRBJ1-4|NA
CASSLQFPNRGSNEKLFF
>TRBV7-2|TRBJ2-1|NA
CASSLVRDEQFF
>TRBV28|TRBJ1-5|NA
CASSSYTGRGNQPQHF
>TRBV19|TRBJ1-1|NA
CASSPAPGLLNTEAFF
>TRBV13|TRBJ1-3|once
CASMAGNTIYF
>TRBV2|TRBJ2-3|NA
CASGPFGYTQYF
>TRBV4-3|TRBJ2-1|NA
CASSFTTGASSYNEQFF
>TRBV5-5|TRBJ2-3|NA
CASSLEGYTQYF
>TRBV9|TRBJ2-3|NA
CASSVAGGRGTDTQYF
>TRBV12-1|TRBJ1-5|NA
CASSFSREVGQPQHF
>TRBV18|TRBJ2-2|few
CASLPPRGELFF
>TRBV28|TRBJ1-1|NA
CASSLQGGEKGEAFF
>TRBV28|TRBJ2-5|NA
CASVEGRGETQYF
>TRBV6-5|TRBJ2-7|NA
CASSYGGYGSYEQYF
>TRBV7-3|TRBJ2-1|NA
CASRPDGGLALRNNEQFF
>TRBV6-5|TRBJ1-1|NA
CASSYRLIGRNTEAFF
>TRBV28|TRBJ2-7|NA
CASSAFAGGTYEQYF
>TRBV5-1|TRBJ2-7|NA
CASSIRGTNYEQYF
>TRBV14|TRBJ2-5|once
CASNEENSNWGERGRQTQYF
>TRBV5-1|TRBJ2-3|NA
CASSLGGRADTQYF
>TRBV6-1|TRBJ2-3|NA
CASSDFAGGLTDTQYF